The 29 T cell receptor beta chains below all came from one sample that was sequenced in a study of blood T cell repertoires in COVID-19. TCRdb's table, derived via immunoSEQ multiplex PCR, lists solely in-frame clones and lacks some. The data contain around 270,000 clones, approximately 90% of them seen just once; the ten biggest clones take up 4.6%. What was sequenced was peripheral blood. These receptors all stem from a man aged 35 to 55 with acute or convalescent COVID-19.

The chain couples TRBV10-2 to TRBJ2-2; 8 positions match TRBD2. With 8 bases clipped from V and 6 bases from J, the junction kept 11 bases outside the gene matches. Looked up from germline, CDR1 is WSHSY and CDR2 is SAAADI. The CDR3 spans 15 residues. Here the CDR3 DNA reads TGCGCCAGCGGGCCTTCGGCGGGGGGCTCCGGGGAGCTGTTTTTT. Protein product: CASGPSAGGSGELFF.

The CDR3 nucleotides are TGTGCCACCAGTCCCCCAGGGGGCCCAGATACGCAGTATTTT. Protein: CATSPPGGPDTQYF. The V call is TRBV24-1, the J call TRBJ2-3, with 8 bases fitting TRBD1. The CDR3 loop spans 14 amino acids. J was trimmed by 4 bases and V by 6 bases; bases with no gene match: 5. Germline V gene lookup returns CDR1 KGHDR and CDR2 SFDVKD.

The V and J genes are TRBV10-3 and TRBJ2-7; 7 nucleotides line up with TRBD1. The V gene's germline CDR1 is ENHRY and CDR2 SYGVKD. Losses at the gene ends were 6 bases for V and 6 bases for J; bases not matched to a gene: 5. This CDR3 has 12 residues. The chain's CDR3 is CAIRPTGSEQYF. CDR3 coding DNA: TGTGCCATCAGACCGACAGGGAGCGAGCAGTACTTC.

This chain uses TRBV3-1 (or the pseudogene TRBV3-2) with TRBJ1-1, with D possibly TRBD1 on 5 matching bases. CDR3 size: 14 residues. The V end lost 6 bases, the J end lost 1 base, and 12 bases lay between the germline ends. From germline, CDR1 is LGHDT and CDR2 YNNKEL (reference sequence). The CDR3 sequence: CASRRREGNTEAFF. As DNA, the CDR3 is TGTGCCAGCAGACGCAGGGAGGGGAACACTGAAGCTTTCTTT.

The J gene is TRBJ2-1, the V gene TRBV30, with TRBD2 matching 8 bases. Germline V gene lookup returns CDR1 GTSNPN and CDR2 SVGIG (reference sequence). The V gene end was trimmed by 2 bases and the J gene end by 8 bases; junction bases not matched to a gene: 11. The CDR3 extends over 15 amino acids. The CDR3 nucleotides are TGTGCCTGGAGTAGGAGAAAAAGCGGGGGCTATGAGCAGTTCTTC. Its translation: CAWSRRKSGGYEQFF. Together with reference TRBV30 and TRBJ2-1, the CDR3 gives the full variable domain: SQTIHQWPATLVQPVGSPLSLECTVEGTSNPNLYWYRQAAGRGLQLLFYSVGIGQISSEVPQNLSASRPQDRQFILSSKKLLLSDSGFYLCAWSRRKSGGYEQFFGPGTRLTVL.

This clone showed up just once. This chain connects TRBV5-1 to TRBJ1-4; 9 bases align to TRBD1. Unmatched junction bases numbered 6, after V lost 4 bases and J lost 8 bases. CDR1 and CDR2 (germline): SGHRS, YFSETQ. The CDR3 consists of 14 residues. The CDR3 loop is CASSLGQGGEKLFF. The CDR3 nucleotides read TGCGCCAGCAGCCTGGGACAGGGTGGAGAAAAACTGTTTTTT.

The rearrangement links TRBV11-2 to TRBJ2-2; D is unresolved. Looked up from germline, CDR1 is SGHAT and CDR2 is FQNNGV. CDR3 length: 14 residues. Trimming took 0 bases from V and 8 from J, leaving 10 bases between them. The CDR3 spells CASSLDWRMGELFF. CDR3 nucleotide sequence: TGTGCCAGCAGCTTAGACTGGCGGATGGGGGAGCTGTTTTTT. Full variable domain (rest looked up from reference TRBV11-2 and TRBJ2-2): EAGVAQSPRYKIIEKRQSVAFWCNPISGHATLYWYQQILGQGPKLLIQFQNNGVVDDSQLPKDRFSAERLKGVDSTLKIQPAKLEDSAVYLCASSLDWRMGELFFGEGSRLTVL.

The chain is built from TRBV3-1 (or the pseudogene TRBV3-2) and TRBJ2-7; D gene unclear. Germline lookup yields CDR1 LGHDT and CDR2 YNNKEL (reference sequence). Trimming pared 3 bases from V and 5 bases from J, leaving 5 bases between. This CDR3 is 11 amino acids long. The CDR3 is CASSQSDEQYF. The CDR3 region has the DNA TGTGCCAGCAGCCAGAGCGACGAGCAGTACTTC.

V usage is TRBV19 and J usage is TRBJ2-1; weak D call: TRBD2 (6 bases). The CDR3 runs to 14 residues. Germline V gene lookup returns CDR1 LNHDA and CDR2 SQIVND (reference sequence). Deletions cut 4 bases from V and 5 bases from J, with 12 bases between. As DNA, the CDR3 is TGTGCCAGTAGTAACCCGGGACTGAACAATGAGCAGTTCTTC. Translating gives CASSNPGLNNEQFF.

The chain is built from TRBV11-2 and TRBJ1-3; TRBD1 aligns across 8 bases. The CDR3 sequence is 15 residues long. Trimming at V came to 5 bases and at J to 2 bases, leaving 5 bases not matched to a gene. Germline V gives CDR1 SGHAT, CDR2 FQNNGV. CDR3 region: CASSLGQGAGNTIYF. Here the CDR3 DNA reads TGTGCCAGCAGCCTCGGACAGGGAGCTGGAAACACCATATATTTT.

The chain recombines TRBV30 with TRBJ2-7; D remains unclear. The CDR3 has 13 residues. Germline CDR1 reads GTSNPN; CDR2 reads SVGIG (reference sequence). Trimming stripped 5 bases from V and 0 bases from J, with 11 bases between. The CDR3 DNA is TGTGCCTGGGCAGCATGGAGCTCCTACGAGCAGTACTTC. Its protein is CAWAAWSSYEQYF.

The CDR3 sequence is CAISASGLATTGELFF. The CDR3 DNA follows: TGTGCCATCAGTGCCTCAGGACTAGCGACGACCGGGGAGCTGTTTTTT. This chain links TRBV10-3 with TRBJ2-2; 9 bases line up with TRBD2. The J segment lost 5 bases and the V segment lost 4 bases, leaving 8 bases of the junction unmatched. Germline V gene data show CDR1 as ENHRY and CDR2 as SYGVKD. CDR3 length: 16 amino acids.

This chain connects TRBV5-1 to TRBJ1-5; 7 nucleotides line up with TRBD1. The V and J ends lost 0 bases and 2 bases, in that order; junction bases with no gene match: 2. The CDR3 covers 15 residues. The germline gives CDR1 SGHRS, CDR2 YFSETQ. The CDR3 loop reads CASSLEGAGNQPQHF. CDR3 DNA sequence: TGCGCCAGCAGCTTGGAGGGGGCAGGCAATCAGCCCCAGCATTTT.

CDR3 in DNA: TGCGCCAGCAGCCAACGGACTGAGCCGACTGAAGCTTTCTTT. As protein: CASSQRTEPTEAFF. This rearrangement joins TRBV5-1 to TRBJ1-1; D unresolved. Trimming took off 4 bases at V and 5 bases at J, with 15 bases between the two ends. CDR3 length: 14 residues. From germline, CDR1 is SGHRS and CDR2 YFSETQ.

This chain joins TRBV11-1 and TRBJ1-1; possibly TRBD1 for D (5 bases). Trimming cost V 4 bases and J 7 bases, with 10 bases left between them. Looked up from germline, CDR1 is SGHAT and CDR2 is FQDESV (reference sequence). This CDR3 is 12 amino acids long. CDR3 in DNA: TGTGCCAGCAGCTGGGGGGGTGGTGAAGCTTTCTTT. It encodes CASSWGGGEAFF.

This clone came up once. The chain carries TRBV7-2 and TRBJ2-7, with TRBD2 matching over 9 bases. Germline lookup yields CDR1 SGHTA and CDR2 FQGNSA. The J segment lost 0 bases and the V segment lost 5 bases, leaving 14 bases of the junction unmatched. This CDR3 is built from 18 residues. The CDR3 protein is CASSLTGTSFRSSYEQYF. Here the CDR3 DNA reads TGTGCCAGCAGCCTTACCGGGACTAGCTTCCGGAGCTCCTACGAGCAGTACTTC.

The rearrangement uses TRBV5-1 and TRBJ1-2; 8 nucleotides match TRBD1. This CDR3 is 13 amino acids long. V was pared by 4 bases and J by 5 bases, with 4 bases of the junction left unmatched. CDR1 is SGHRS and CDR2 is YFSETQ in the germline V gene. The CDR3 here is CASSNRDRYGYTF. The DNA of the CDR3 is TGCGCCAGCAGCAACCGGGACAGGTATGGCTACACCTTC.

CDR3 protein: CASAAVTGLSYEQYF. As DNA, the CDR3 is TGCGCCAGCGCTGCCGTGACAGGGCTCTCCTACGAGCAGTACTTC. V gene TRBV5-1 combines with J gene TRBJ2-7; TRBD1 matches at 7 bases. Germline V lookup: CDR1 SGHRS, CDR2 YFSETQ. There are 15 residues in the CDR3. J lost 0 bases, V lost 7 bases, and 10 bases had no gene match.

A single count supports this clone. The same CDR3 also results from other DNA sequences found in this sample. The chain has TRBV11-2 and TRBJ2-7; maybe TRBD1 (6 bases). CDR3 size: 15 residues. The germline V and J ends were trimmed by 6 bases and 0 bases, with 15 bases remaining between them. Germline lookup yields CDR1 SGHAT and CDR2 FQNNGV. CDR3 in amino acids: CASSPQGPLSYEQYF. In nucleotides, the CDR3 is TGTGCCAGCAGTCCACAGGGTCCTCTCTCCTACGAGCAGTACTTC.

This chain joins TRBV4-1 and TRBJ1-6; D gene uncertain. CDR3 length equals 18 residues. V lost 1 base and J 0 bases, leaving 13 bases between the germline ends. CDR1 and CDR2 (germline): MGHRA, YSYEKL. CDR3 DNA sequence: TGCGCCAGCAGCCAAGTCCCTCCCGGGAGCTCCTATAATTCACCCCTCCACTTT. This translates into CASSQVPPGSSYNSPLHF.

Regarding this clone: At one end the junction does not follow the germline gene, possibly because of a read error. This chain connects TRBV19 to TRBJ2-1, with D unclear. CDR3 length equals 17 residues. Germline V gene sequence: CDR1 LNHDA, CDR2 SQIVND (reference sequence). Here the CDR3 reads CASSVYSSSPSLHERFF. The CDR3 bases are TGTGCCAGTAGTGTCTATTCCTCATCCCCTAGTTTGCATGAGCGGTTCTTC. The entire variable domain, with the rest obtained from reference TRBV19 and TRBJ2-1, is as follows: DGGITQSPKYLFRKEGQNVTLSCEQNLNHDAMYWYRQDPGQGLRLIYYSQIVNDFQKGDIAEGYSVSREKKESFPLTVTSAQKNPTAFYLCASSVYSSSPSLHERFFGPGTRLTVL.

The V call is TRBV15, the J call TRBJ1-1; D unresolved. CDR3 length: 18 amino acids. Germline V gene sequence: CDR1 LNHNV, CDR2 YYDKDF (reference sequence). Trimming took off 1 base at V and 2 bases at J, with 20 bases between the two ends. The CDR3 sequence: CATSRGSPSHIKNTEAFF. The CDR3 DNA is TGTGCCACCAGCAGAGGAAGTCCCTCTCACATTAAAAACACTGAAGCTTTCTTT.

For the CDR3, the DNA is TGTGCCAGCAGTTTTTCGGAGATTCAGTACTTC. It is translated as CASSFSEIQYF. The rearrangement uses TRBV12-3 or TRBV12-4 and TRBJ2-4; D uncertain. The CDR3 sequence is 11 residues long. V was cut by 3 bases and J by 10 bases, with 7 bases left in between.

The chain combines TRBV20-1 with TRBJ1-2, with no clear D. Germline CDR1 and CDR2: DFQATT and SNEGSKA (reference sequence). The CDR3 contains 11 residues. The V end lost 3 bases, the J end lost 6 bases, and 8 bases lay between the germline ends. The CDR3 nucleotides read TGCAGTGCTAGCCAGGAGGATGGCTACACCTTC. Encoded protein: CSASQEDGYTF.

The chain couples TRBV5-1 to TRBJ2-5; 8 bases map to TRBD1. The CDR3 runs to 16 residues. V lost 4 bases and J lost 5; bases outside the gene matches: 13. From germline, CDR1 is SGHRS and CDR2 YFSETQ. CDR3 nucleotide sequence: TGCGCCAGCAGCCAAAATACCCAGGGGGCCGGGGAGACCCAGTACTTC. Its protein product is CASSQNTQGAGETQYF.

The chain joins TRBV30 to TRBJ2-5, with a tentative D call TRBD2 (5 bases). Germline CDR1 reads GTSNPN; CDR2 reads SVGIG (reference sequence). V was clipped by 1 base and J by 7 bases, with 10 bases between them. The CDR3 spans 12 residues. The CDR3 region is CAWSATGGTQYF. In DNA form, the CDR3 reads TGTGCCTGGAGTGCGACTGGAGGGACCCAGTACTTC.

V and J are TRBV14 and TRBJ1-4; a possible D gene is TRBD1 (6 bases). The V gene lost 0 bases and the J gene lost 8 bases, with 10 bases spanning the gap. Germline V gene lookup returns CDR1 SGHDN and CDR2 FVKESK. CDR3 length: 14 amino acids. CDR3 sequence reads: CASSQDTRGEKLFF. The CDR3 bases are TGTGCCAGCAGCCAAGATACCAGGGGCGAAAAACTGTTTTTT.

V gene TRBV5-1 combines with J gene TRBJ1-1; 11 nucleotides line up with TRBD1. This CDR3 contains 16 residues. The V and J ends lost 4 bases and 3 bases, in that order; junction bases with no gene match: 8. The V gene's germline CDR1 is SGHRS and CDR2 YFSETQ. The CDR3 DNA sequence: TGCGCCAGCAGCCCCGGGACAGGGGGTGGGGACACTGAAGCTTTCTTT. Its translation is CASSPGTGGGDTEAFF.

V gene TRBV25-1 combines with J gene TRBJ1-1; 8 positions match TRBD1. The CDR3 has 17 residues. Trimming at V came to 4 bases and at J to 2 bases, leaving 12 bases not matched to a gene. From germline, CDR1 is MGHDK and CDR2 SYGVNS. The chain's CDR3 is CASSGTHGDRGNTEAFF. CDR3 sequence (DNA): TGTGCCAGCAGTGGGACTCACGGAGACAGGGGAAACACTGAAGCTTTCTTT.